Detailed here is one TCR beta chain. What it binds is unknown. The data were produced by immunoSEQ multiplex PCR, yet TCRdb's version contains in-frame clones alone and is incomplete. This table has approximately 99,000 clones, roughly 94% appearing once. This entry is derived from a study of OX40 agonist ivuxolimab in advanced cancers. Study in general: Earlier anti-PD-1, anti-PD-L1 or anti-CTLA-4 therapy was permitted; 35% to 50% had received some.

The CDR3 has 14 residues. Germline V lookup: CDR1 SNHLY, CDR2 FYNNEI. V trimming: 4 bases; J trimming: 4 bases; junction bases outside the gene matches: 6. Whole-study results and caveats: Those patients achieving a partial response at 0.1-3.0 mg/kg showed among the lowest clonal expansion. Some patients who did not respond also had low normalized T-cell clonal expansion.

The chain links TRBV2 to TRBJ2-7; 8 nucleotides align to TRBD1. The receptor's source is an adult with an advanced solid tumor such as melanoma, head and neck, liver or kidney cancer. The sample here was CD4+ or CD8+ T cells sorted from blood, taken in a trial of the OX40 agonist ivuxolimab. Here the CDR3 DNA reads TGTGCCAGCAGTGGGGTCAGGGGGCGGTACGAGCAGTACTTC. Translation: CASSGVRGRYEQYF.